The rows below give T cell receptor beta chains drawn from one sample of a study of OX40 agonist ivuxolimab in advanced cancers. Data came from immunoSEQ multiplex PCR; TCRdb stores just in-frame clones and leaves some out. The table includes tens of thousands of clones, roughly nine tenths detected once. The material was CD4+ or CD8+ T cells sorted from blood, obtained in a trial of the OX40 agonist ivuxolimab. The receptor source for this set is an adult with an advanced solid tumor such as melanoma, head and neck, liver or kidney cancer. Both conserved end residues are part of each CDR3. D genes are given only for firm matches.

>TRBJ2-1|TRBD1|TRBV27
CASRAGTGGTEQFF
>TRBJ2-3|.|TRBV5-1
CASSIYGQTDTQYF
>TRBJ1-6|TRBD1|TRBV6-5
CASSWDRGQGNSPLHF
>TRBJ2-3|.|TRBV7-3
CASSLLSDTQYF
>TRBJ1-5|.|TRBV19
CASSIDLSGGGRQPQHF
>TRBJ2-3|TRBD1|TRBV5-1
CASKRQGEGTDTQYF
>TRBJ2-7|TRBD2|TRBV2
CASSEVSGSNLYEQYF
>TRBJ2-1|.|TRBV5-4
CASSLDPYNEQFF
>TRBJ2-1|TRBD1|TRBV5-1
CATSSGTGTNEQFF
>TRBJ1-3|.|TRBV4-1
CASSQGRFYSGNTIYF
>TRBJ2-1|TRBD1|TRBV6-6
CASSYKGQGAYNEQFF
>TRBJ2-7|.|TRBV5-6
CASSLGGLFNYEQYF
>TRBJ2-1|.|TRBV5-8
CASSFGKYNEQFF
>TRBJ2-7|.|TRBV7-3
CASSQAGDLYEQYF
>TRBJ2-7|.|TRBV6-6
CASSYFSTASYEQYF
>TRBJ1-1|.|TRBV11-2
CASSLSVLGNEAFF
>TRBJ2-5|TRBD2|TRBV4-1
CASSLSGGAGTQYF
>TRBJ2-5|.|TRBV4-1
CASSQGLAGGGETQYF
>TRBJ1-2|.|TRBV19
CASTLNPLRGYTF
>TRBJ2-7|TRBD1|TRBV6-5
CASSFDRVGRDYEQYF
>TRBJ2-1|.|TRBV28
CASDRQETTNNEQFF
>TRBJ2-7|.|TRBV28
CASSFAGFYEQYF
>TRBJ2-1|TRBD2|TRBV5-4
CASSFSAGEGNEQFF
>TRBJ1-4|.|TRBV28
CASSLYGSGANEKLFF
>TRBJ2-5|.|TRBV28
CASSQTPGETQYF
>TRBJ1-5|.|TRBV10-2
CASSELGMTVTQPQHF
>TRBJ1-1|.|TRBV20-1
CSASRERGAFF
>TRBJ1-2|TRBD1|TRBV2
CASSVTGGGYGYTF
>TRBJ1-5|TRBD1|TRBV7-2
CASSLRGLGGQPQHF
>TRBJ2-4|TRBD1|TRBV19
CASMDRGRANIQYF
>TRBJ2-5|.|TRBV7-9
CASSRPEEETQYF
>TRBJ2-5|TRBD1|TRBV25-1
CASSDSGGRETQYF
>TRBJ2-1|.|TRBV9
CASSGAPDYNEQFF
>TRBJ1-1|.|TRBV5-1
CASSLTYSRNTEAFF
>TRBJ1-6|.|TRBV11-2
CASSLESANSPLHF